This T cell receptor beta chain was profiled in a study of OX40 agonist ivuxolimab in advanced cancers. Study information: Patients were given ivuxolimab, an antibody that agonizes OX40 (CD134).

Deletions cut 5 bases from V and 1 base from J, with 14 bases between. Germline CDR1 reads MDHEN; CDR2 reads SYDVKM. The CDR3 is 15 residues long. Peripheral blood came from all dose cohorts at three timepoints. Note on this clone: Antigen specificity is unknown.

General observations from the study: Specificity for antigen went undetermined in the expanded peripheral T cells.

The protocol was immunoSEQ multiplex PCR, while the TCRdb copy is restricted to in-frame clones and leaves out a portion. The sample has 70,000 or so clones, around 90% seen once. The chain links TRBV28 to TRBJ1-2, with unresolved D. Here the sequenced sample was CD4+ or CD8+ T cells sorted from blood, taken in a trial of the OX40 agonist ivuxolimab. This TCR was sampled from an adult with an advanced solid tumor such as melanoma, head and neck, liver or kidney cancer. The CDR3 region has the DNA TGTGCCAGCAGTGAGGAGGTTTGGGGTAACTATGGCTACACCTTC. It encodes CASSEEVWGNYGYTF.